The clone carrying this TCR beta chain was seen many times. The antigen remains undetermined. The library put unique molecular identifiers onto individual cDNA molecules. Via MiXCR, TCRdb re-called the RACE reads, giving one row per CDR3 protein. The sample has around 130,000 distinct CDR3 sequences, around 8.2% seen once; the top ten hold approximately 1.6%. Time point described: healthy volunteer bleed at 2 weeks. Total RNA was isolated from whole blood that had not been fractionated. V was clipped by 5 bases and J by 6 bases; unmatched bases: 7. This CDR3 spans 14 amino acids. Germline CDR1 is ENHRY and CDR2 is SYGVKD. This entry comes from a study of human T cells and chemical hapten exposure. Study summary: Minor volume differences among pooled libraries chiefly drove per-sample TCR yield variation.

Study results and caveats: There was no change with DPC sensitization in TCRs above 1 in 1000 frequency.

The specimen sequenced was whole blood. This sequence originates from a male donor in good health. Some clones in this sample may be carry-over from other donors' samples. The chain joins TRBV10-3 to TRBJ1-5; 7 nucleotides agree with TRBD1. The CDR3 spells CAISRQGSTQPQHF. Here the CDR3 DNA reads TGTGCCATCAGTCGACAGGGAAGTACTCAGCCCCAGCATTTT.